This TCR beta chain was identified during a study of OX40 agonist ivuxolimab in advanced cancers. There are 13 residues in the CDR3. V was shortened by 6 bases and J by 4 bases, with 7 bases between the two germline ends. Germline V CDR1 and CDR2: SNHLY, FYNNEI. Measured with immunoSEQ multiplex PCR; TCRdb has only the in-frame clones, and not every one. The data contain almost 50,000 clones, approximately 90% of them singletons. This clone was recorded only once. The sample here was CD4+ or CD8+ T cells sorted from blood, taken in a trial of the OX40 agonist ivuxolimab. V gene TRBV2 combines with J gene TRBJ1-6; D is possibly TRBD1 (5 bases). This sequence was found in an adult with an advanced solid tumor such as melanoma, head and neck, liver or kidney cancer. CDR3 DNA: TGTGCCAGCAGGGACACGTATAATTCACCCCTCCACTTT. This translates into CASRDTYNSPLHF. Full variable domain (outside the CDR3, taken from reference TRBV2 and TRBJ1-6): EPEVTQTPSHQVTQMGQEVILRCVPISNHLYFYWYRQILGQKVEFLVSFYNNEISEKSEIFDDQFSVERPDGSNFTLKIRSTKLEDSAMYFCASRDTYNSPLHFGNGTRLTVT.